The rows below give T cell receptor beta chains drawn from one sample of a study of T cell changes during pregnancy in multiple sclerosis. Some clones are missing from TCRdb's copy, which holds only in-frame ones; the method was immunoSEQ multiplex PCR. Here the sample spans about 73,000 clones, approximately 92% being singletons. Sample: peripheral blood, taken in the third trimester of pregnancy. The receptors shown here come from a female donor in good health, enrolled as a control in a pregnancy study. The CDR3 runs from the conserved cysteine through the conserved F or W. Fields, in order: CDR3 protein, CDR3 DNA, D gene, clone size, V gene, J gene, CDR3 length. A D gene is named only where the DNA matches it firmly. Clone size, where shown, is once, few, many, or a class for clones that have expanded.

CASSSRSQGNQPQHF,TGTGCCAGCAGCTCACGGTCCCAGGGCAATCAGCCCCAGCATTTT,-,-,TRBV7-9,TRBJ1-5,15
CASSEWGLAGNTGELFF,TGTGCCAGCAGTGAATGGGGGCTAGCGGGAAACACCGGGGAGCTGTTTTTT,TRBD2,-,TRBV2,TRBJ2-2,17
CASARAQQAAVSGNTIYF,TGTGCCAGCGCTAGGGCCCAACAGGCGGCCGTCTCTGGAAACACCATATATTTT,-,-,TRBV2,TRBJ1-3,18
CASSQPNRGEQYF,TGCGCCAGCAGCCAACCCAATCGCGGCGAGCAGTACTTC,-,-,TRBV4-1,TRBJ2-7,13
CASAQAQRAGELFF,TGTGCCAGCGCCCAAGCACAGAGGGCCGGGGAGCTGTTTTTT,-,-,TRBV27,TRBJ2-2,14
CASSGLEGTFNEQYF,TGTGCCAGTAGTGGATTAGAGGGGACATTCAACGAGCAGTACTTC,-,-,TRBV19,TRBJ2-7,15
CTSSQDSQRGEETQYF,TGCACCAGCAGCCAAGATTCCCAGCGGGGGGAAGAGACCCAGTACTTC,-,once,TRBV1,TRBJ2-5,16
CASSHTTGTYNEQFF,TGTGCCAGCAGCCACACGACAGGGACCTACAATGAGCAGTTCTTC,TRBD1,once,TRBV7-9,TRBJ2-1,15
CASSEAQGGANVLTF,TGTGCCAGCAGTGAAGCACAGGGTGGGGCCAACGTCCTGACTTTC,-,few,TRBV6-1,TRBJ2-6,15
CSVVRGGTEAFF,TGCAGCGTTGTAAGGGGTGGCACTGAAGCTTTCTTT,-,-,TRBV29-1,TRBJ1-1,12
CASSLSAGGNNEQFF,TGTGCCAGCAGCTTAAGCGCGGGGGGGAACAATGAGCAGTTCTTC,TRBD2,-,TRBV11-2,TRBJ2-1,15
CASMTGGAGELFF,TGTGCCAGCATGACAGGGGGCGCCGGGGAGCTGTTTTTT,TRBD1,-,TRBV7-9,TRBJ2-2,13
CASSVPGQGTGTEAFF,TGCGCCAGCAGCGTCCCGGGACAGGGGACGGGGACTGAAGCTTTCTTT,TRBD1,-,TRBV5-1,TRBJ1-1,16
CASSFRTSGTPNEQFF,TGTGCCAGCAGTTTCCGCACTAGCGGAACCCCCAATGAGCAGTTCTTC,TRBD2,-,TRBV27,TRBJ2-1,16
CASKDSGRNIQYF,TGTGCCAGCAAAGACAGTGGTCGGAACATTCAGTACTTC,-,-,TRBV21-1,TRBJ2-4,13
CATKTGNTDTQYF,TGTGCCACCAAGACTGGAAACACAGATACGCAGTATTTT,-,-,TRBV19,TRBJ2-3,13
CSVLTSGSGSNTGELFF,TGCAGCGTTCTGACTAGCGGGAGTGGGTCGAACACCGGGGAGCTGTTTTTT,TRBD2,few,TRBV29-1,TRBJ2-2,17
CASSEGRMSTEAFF,TGTGCCAGCAGTGAAGGGAGAATGAGCACTGAAGCTTTCTTT,-,-,TRBV2,TRBJ1-1,14
CASISGDTQYF,TGTGCCAGCATTTCGGGAGATACGCAGTATTTT,-,-,TRBV21-1,TRBJ2-3,11
CASSERDMGLAYYEQYF,TGTGCCAGCAGTGAAAGAGATATGGGACTAGCTTATTACGAGCAGTACTTC,TRBD2,-,TRBV6-1,TRBJ2-7,17
CSVVRETQYF,TGCAGTGTAGTGCGGGAGACCCAGTACTTC,-,-,TRBV20-1,TRBJ2-5,10
CASSLDTSYSYEQYF,TGTGCCAGCAGCTTGGACACCTCTTACTCCTACGAGCAGTACTTC,-,-,TRBV11-2,TRBJ2-7,15
CASSLVTGTGNYEQYF,TGTGCCAGCAGCTTAGTTACCGGGACAGGGAACTACGAGCAGTACTTC,TRBD1,-,TRBV7-2,TRBJ2-7,16
CASSIGGRVRNEQFF,TGTGCCAGTAGTATAGGAGGGAGGGTCCGGAATGAGCAGTTCTTC,TRBD2,-,TRBV19,TRBJ2-1,15
CASSIISGGADTQYF,TGTGCCAGTAGTATAATCAGCGGGGGGGCAGATACGCAGTATTTT,TRBD2,-,TRBV19,TRBJ2-3,15
CASSLLGQNSYEQYF,TGTGCCAGCAGTCTCCTGGGACAGAACTCCTACGAGCAGTACTTC,TRBD1,-,TRBV5-6,TRBJ2-7,15
CASSLPSDRGHQPQHF,TGTGCCAGCAGTCTCCCCTCCGACAGGGGGCATCAGCCCCAGCATTTT,TRBD1,-,TRBV28,TRBJ1-5,16